The TCR beta chain described here comes from a study of regulatory T cells in long-lasting Graves disease. Whole-study findings and limits: Under persistent disease, TRBV28, TRBJ1-2 and TRBJ2-5 were used preferentially.

V was clipped by 2 bases and J by 10 bases; unmatched bases: 9. The CDR3 extends over 14 amino acids. CDR1 DFQATT and CDR2 SNEGSKA come from the germline V gene (reference sequence). In building TCR beta libraries, iRepertoire HTBI primers were used together with Arm-PCR of CDR3 regions. TCRdb used MiXCR to reprocess the multiplex PCR reads, holding one entry per CDR3 protein. Among fewer than 650,000 distinct CDR3 sequences, roughly 15% were seen once, and the ten largest hold 18%. As to this clonotype: Antigen specificity is unknown.

Described time point: newly diagnosed GD, antithyroid drugs for less than 3 months. PBMC-derived RNA was used for the TCR library. Staff drew approximately 9.3 milliliters of peripheral blood into EDTA tubes. These data were also filed under a second study, of T cells in Graves' hyperthyroidism and ophthalmopathy.

The chain links TRBV20-1 to TRBJ2-1; 9 bases agree with TRBD1. This receptor was obtained from a woman younger than 45 with Graves disease. The specimen was peripheral blood mononuclear cells (PBMCs), collected at new diagnosis, from a patient treated with antithyroid drugs. The CDR3 nucleotides are TGCAGTGCTAGAAAGACCGGGACAGGGACCGAGCAGTTCTTC. Its translation: CSARKTGTGTEQFF.